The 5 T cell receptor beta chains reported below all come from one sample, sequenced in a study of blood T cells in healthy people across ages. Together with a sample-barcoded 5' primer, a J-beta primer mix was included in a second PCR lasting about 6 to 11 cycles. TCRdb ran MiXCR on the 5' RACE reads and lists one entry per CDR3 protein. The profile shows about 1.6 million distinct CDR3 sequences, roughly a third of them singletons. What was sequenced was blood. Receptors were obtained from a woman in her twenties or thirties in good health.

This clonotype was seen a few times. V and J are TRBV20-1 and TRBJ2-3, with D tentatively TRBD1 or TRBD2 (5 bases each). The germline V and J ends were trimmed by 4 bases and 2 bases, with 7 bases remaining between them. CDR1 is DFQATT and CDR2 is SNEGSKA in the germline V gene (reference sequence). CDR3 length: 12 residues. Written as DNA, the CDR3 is TGCAGTGCTACCGGGACCACAGATACGCAGTATTTT. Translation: CSATGTTDTQYF.

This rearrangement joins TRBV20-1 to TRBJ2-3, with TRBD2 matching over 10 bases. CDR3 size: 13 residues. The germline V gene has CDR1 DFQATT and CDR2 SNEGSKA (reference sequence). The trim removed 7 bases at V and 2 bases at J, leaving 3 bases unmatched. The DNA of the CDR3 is TGCAGTGTCGGACTAGCGGACACAGATACGCAGTATTTT. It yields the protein CSVGLADTDTQYF.

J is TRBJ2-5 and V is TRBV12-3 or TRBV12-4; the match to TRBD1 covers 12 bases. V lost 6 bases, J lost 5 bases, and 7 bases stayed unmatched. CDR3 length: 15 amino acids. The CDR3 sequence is CASSWDRGRGETQYF. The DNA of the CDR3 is TGTGCCAGCAGCTGGGACAGGGGGCGCGGGGAGACCCAGTACTTC.

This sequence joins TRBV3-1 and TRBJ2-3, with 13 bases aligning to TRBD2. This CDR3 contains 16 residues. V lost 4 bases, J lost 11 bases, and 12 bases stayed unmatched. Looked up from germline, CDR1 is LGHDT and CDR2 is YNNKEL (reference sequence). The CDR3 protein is CASSPTSGGATGKQYF. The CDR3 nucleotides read TGTGCCAGCAGCCCAACTAGCGGGGGGGCCACCGGGAAGCAGTATTTT.

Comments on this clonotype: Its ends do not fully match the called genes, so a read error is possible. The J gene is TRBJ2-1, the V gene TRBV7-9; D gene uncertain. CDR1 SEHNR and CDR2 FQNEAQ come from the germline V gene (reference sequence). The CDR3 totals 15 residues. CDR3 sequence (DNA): TGTGCCGGCAGCCAAGACGGCCTAACGAGGAATGAGCAGTTCTTC. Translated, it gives CAGSQDGLTRNEQFF.